The 32 T cell receptor beta chains below were found in one sample sequenced in a study of blood T cell repertoires in COVID-19. This table comes from immunoSEQ multiplex PCR, and its TCRdb copy is limited to in-frame clones, with some not included. The sample consists of under 250,000 clones, around 90% of them appearing once. The sample consisted of peripheral blood. These receptors came from a man aged 55 to 70 with COVID-19, enrolled during active disease.

The CDR3 reads CASSESRGVNSPLHF. The CDR3 DNA reads as TGTGCCAGCAGTGAATCGCGGGGTGTAAATTCACCCCTCCACTTT. V usage is TRBV2 and J usage is TRBJ1-6; no firm D call. Germline CDR1 and CDR2: SNHLY and FYNNEI. Trimming cost V 2 bases and J 7 bases, with 12 bases left between them. The CDR3 contains 15 residues.

This sequence joins TRBV3-1 (or the pseudogene TRBV3-2) and TRBJ2-2, with 9 bases fitting TRBD1. Germline lookup yields CDR1 LGHDT and CDR2 YNNKEL (reference sequence). The CDR3 length is 15 residues. The junction had 3 bases not matched to a gene; V was cut back by 4 bases and J by 3 bases. The CDR3 reads CASSRGTGYTGELFF. CDR3 sequence (DNA): TGTGCCAGCAGCCGAGGGACAGGGTACACCGGGGAGCTGTTTTTT.

In the case of this clone: The sample has other DNA sequences that encode this CDR3 too. The CDR3 coding sequence is TGTGCCAGCAGCTTAGTCACTAGCTCGAATGAGCAGTTCTTC. It yields the protein CASSLVTSSNEQFF. This chain links TRBV7-2 with TRBJ2-1; TRBD2 is a possible D gene (6 bases). Trimming cost V 1 base and J 7 bases, with 11 bases left between them. The CDR3 has 14 residues. Germline CDR1 reads SGHTA; CDR2 reads FQGNSA. Together with reference TRBV7-2 and TRBJ2-1, the CDR3 gives the full variable domain: GAGVSQSPSNKVTEKGKDVELRCDPISGHTALYWYRQSLGQGLEFLIYFQGNSAPDKSGLPSDRFSAERTGGSVSTLTIQRTQQEDSAVYLCASSLVTSSNEQFFGPGTRLTVL.

V gene TRBV3-1 (or the pseudogene TRBV3-2) combines with J gene TRBJ1-2; a weak D match, TRBD1 (6 bases). The CDR3 has 16 amino acids. Trimming shortened V by 0 bases and J by 4 bases, and 15 bases separated the two germline ends. The germline V gene has CDR1 LGHDT and CDR2 YNNKEL (reference sequence). DNA of the CDR3: TGTGCCAGCAGCCAAGATGCACCGGGACACCCCTATGGCTACACCTTC. This translates into CASSQDAPGHPYGYTF.

This chain connects TRBV12-5 to TRBJ2-7; unclear D gene. Looked up from germline, CDR1 is LGHNT and CDR2 is FRNRAP. There are 15 residues in the CDR3. V lost 2 bases to trimming and J lost 3 bases, with 14 bases between them. The CDR3 is CASGLPRSTNYEQYF. Here the CDR3 DNA reads TGTGCTAGTGGTTTGCCACGGAGTACAAACTACGAGCAGTACTTC.

The V call is TRBV5-4, the J call TRBJ1-6, with D perhaps matching TRBD1 (6 bases). CDR1 is SGHNT, CDR2 YYREEE, per germline (reference sequence). The CDR3 is 15 amino acids. V lost 1 base and J 7 bases, leaving 12 bases between the germline ends. CDR3 loop: CASSLSGALNSPLHF. The CDR3 nucleotides read TGTGCCAGCAGCTTGTCAGGGGCCTTAAATTCACCCCTCCACTTT.

CDR3 sequence (DNA): TGTGCCAGCAGTATGCAGGGGAGGGGTGAAAAACTGTTTTTT. Translated, it gives CASSMQGRGEKLFF. The rearrangement uses TRBV2 and TRBJ1-4, with a possible D match to TRBD1 (6 bases). The CDR3 runs to 14 residues. Trimming removed 5 bases at V and 7 bases at J, with 14 bases between. Germline V gene lookup returns CDR1 SNHLY and CDR2 FYNNEI. The full variable domain, in which reference TRBV2 and TRBJ1-4 provide the parts outside the CDR3, is EPEVTQTPSHQVTQMGQEVILRCVPISNHLYFYWYRQILGQKVEFLVSFYNNEISEKSEIFDDQFSVERPDGSNFTLKIRSTKLEDSAMYFCASSMQGRGEKLFFGSGTQLSVL.

This CDR3 reads CASSSQTGTYEQYF. CDR3 bases: TGTGCCAGCAGCTCTCAAACGGGAACCTACGAGCAGTACTTC. This chain uses TRBV6-5 with TRBJ2-7; tentative D call: TRBD2 (5 bases). Germline V lookup: CDR1 MNHEY, CDR2 SVGAGI. The ends were cut back, 6 bases at V and 2 bases at J, with 14 bases in the middle. CDR3 length: 14 amino acids.

The V and J genes are TRBV15 and TRBJ2-7, with D possibly being TRBD1 (6 bases). Germline V gives CDR1 LNHNV, CDR2 YYDKDF (reference sequence). V lost 2 bases to trimming and J lost 0 bases, with 23 bases between them. The CDR3 spans 19 residues. The DNA of the CDR3 is TGTGCCACCAGCAGATCGGGTGAATGGACAGTTGGGCTCTCCTACGAGCAGTACTTC. Translating it yields CATSRSGEWTVGLSYEQYF.

V usage is TRBV18 and J usage is TRBJ2-7, with 7 bases aligning to TRBD2. The V segment lost 5 bases and the J segment 0 bases; nucleotides outside the gene matches: 7. The germline V gene has CDR1 KGHSH and CDR2 LQKENI. The CDR3 spans 15 residues. The DNA for the CDR3 is TGTGCCAGCTCAAACCAGGGCGGGAGCTCCTACGAGCAGTACTTC. Translation gives CASSNQGGSSYEQYF.

The chain employs TRBV11-2 and TRBJ2-1; D gene uncertain. The CDR3 is 16 residues long. V was trimmed by 5 bases and J by 5 bases, leaving 19 bases between them. CDR1 is SGHAT, CDR2 FQNNGV, per germline. The DNA of the CDR3 is TGTGCCAGCAGCCCCATGAGCAGGTCTCTTCACAATGAGCAGTTCTTC. This encodes CASSPMSRSLHNEQFF.

The chain is built from TRBV28 and TRBJ1-2; TRBD1 aligns across 8 bases. The V gene's germline CDR1 is MDHEN and CDR2 SYDVKM. V gave up 6 bases and J gave up 1 base; unmatched junction bases: 7. The CDR3 runs to 15 residues. The CDR3 is CASSPSGQDNYGYTF. CDR3 DNA sequence: TGTGCCAGCAGCCCCTCGGGACAGGATAACTATGGCTACACCTTC.

V gene TRBV5-1 combines with J gene TRBJ2-1, with D perhaps matching TRBD1 (5 bases). Trimming shortened V by 1 base and J by 0 bases, and 14 bases separated the two germline ends. The V gene's germline CDR1 is SGHRS and CDR2 YFSETQ. The CDR3 contains 17 residues. As DNA, the CDR3 is TGCGCCAGCAGCTTGACCCCCCAGGGCACCTCCTACAATGAGCAGTTCTTC. Translated, it gives CASSLTPQGTSYNEQFF.

The chain uses TRBV5-1 and TRBJ1-3; 9 bases fit TRBD1. This CDR3 is 14 amino acids long. Germline V gene data show CDR1 as SGHRS and CDR2 as YFSETQ. The V segment lost 4 bases and the J segment 7 bases; nucleotides outside the gene matches: 6. The CDR3, as DNA: TGCGCCAGCAGCATGGGACAGGGTTTGAACACCATATATTTT. This gives the protein CASSMGQGLNTIYF. Combining the CDR3 with reference TRBV5-1 and TRBJ1-3 gives the whole variable domain KAGVTQTPRYLIKTRGQQVTLSCSPISGHRSVSWYQQTPGQGLQFLFEYFSETQRNKGNFPGRFSGRQFSNSRSEMNVSTLELGDSALYLCASSMGQGLNTIYFGEGSWLTVV.

This chain uses TRBV6-6 with TRBJ2-7; the D gene is possibly TRBD1 (5 bases). This CDR3 contains 13 residues. Between the trimmed V and J ends, which lost 2 bases and 3 bases, there was a span of 8 bases. The germline CDR1 and CDR2 sequences are MNHNY and SVGAGI (reference sequence). The CDR3, as DNA: TGTGCCAGCAGTTACCCGACAGTCTACGAGCAGTACTTC. It encodes CASSYPTVYEQYF.

This clone was seen just once. The V call is TRBV28, the J call TRBJ1-5; a weak D match, TRBD1 (5 bases). Trimming pared 6 bases from V and 4 bases from J, leaving 7 bases between. This CDR3 has 12 residues. Germline CDR1 MDHEN, CDR2 SYDVKM. Written as DNA, the CDR3 is TGTGCCAGCAGGGGGGGTAATCAGCCCCAGCATTTT. It specifies CASRGGNQPQHF.

This chain uses TRBV19 with TRBJ1-2; D possibly corresponds to TRBD1 (6 bases). The ends were cut back, 5 bases at V and 7 bases at J, with 17 bases in the middle. Germline V gene data show CDR1 as LNHDA and CDR2 as SQIVND (reference sequence). CDR3 length: 14 residues. The CDR3 coding sequence is TGTGCCAGTAGTCCAGAGGGGGGGCTTCGTGGCTACACCTTC. This gives the protein CASSPEGGLRGYTF. Full variable domain (remainder filled in from reference TRBV19 and TRBJ1-2): DGGITQSPKYLFRKEGQNVTLSCEQNLNHDAMYWYRQDPGQGLRLIYYSQIVNDFQKGDIAEGYSVSREKKESFPLTVTSAQKNPTAFYLCASSPEGGLRGYTFGSGTRLTVV.

Here the CDR3 DNA reads TGTGCCTGGAGTTATACCGGGGGGCAGCCCCAGCATTTT. This translates into CAWSYTGGQPQHF. The rearrangement links TRBV30 to TRBJ1-5; the D gene is possibly TRBD1 (5 bases). Germline CDR1 GTSNPN, CDR2 SVGIG (reference sequence). The CDR3 is 13 residues long. Trimming removed 2 bases at V and 7 bases at J, with 12 bases between.

The V call is TRBV28, the J call TRBJ1-2, with D perhaps matching TRBD1 (6 bases). The V and J ends lost 2 bases and 3 bases respectively, with 13 bases between them. The CDR3 has 15 amino acids. Germline lookup yields CDR1 MDHEN and CDR2 SYDVKM. The CDR3 loop is CASSLLGGADYGYTF. CDR3 nucleotide sequence: TGTGCCAGCAGTTTACTCGGGGGGGCCGACTATGGCTACACCTTC.

The J gene is TRBJ2-7, the V gene TRBV7-8, with 9 bases identical to TRBD2. CDR1 SGHVS and CDR2 FQNEAQ come from the germline V gene. This CDR3 spans 17 amino acids. Trimming cost V 1 base and J 4 bases; bases outside gene matches: 11. CDR3 residues: CASSLGPPGLASYEQYF. The CDR3 DNA reads as TGTGCCAGCAGCTTAGGACCCCCGGGACTAGCTTCGTACGAGCAGTACTTC.

This sequence joins TRBV9 and TRBJ1-2; 7 bases match TRBD1. This CDR3 has 15 residues. Germline V gene sequence: CDR1 SGDLS, CDR2 YYNGEE. V shed 0 bases and J 5 bases; nucleotides not matched to a gene: 7. The CDR3 sequence is CASSVEEGAVYGYTF. The CDR3 nucleotides read TGTGCCAGCAGCGTAGAGGAGGGGGCGGTATATGGCTACACCTTC.

This sequence joins TRBV5-1 and TRBJ2-7, with 7 nucleotides matching TRBD1. V shed 4 bases, J shed 6 bases, and the junction held 13 bases outside the gene matches. The V gene's germline CDR1 is SGHRS and CDR2 YFSETQ. This CDR3 region has 15 residues. The CDR3 sequence is CASSPDRAERGEQYF. CDR3 DNA sequence: TGCGCCAGCAGCCCAGACAGGGCCGAAAGGGGCGAGCAGTACTTC.

This chain connects TRBV7-9 to TRBJ2-7, with 12 bases matching TRBD2. The CDR3 is made up of 16 amino acids. J gave up 2 bases and V 1 base, and 3 bases lay outside the gene matches. Germline CDR1 and CDR2: SEHNR and FQNEAQ (reference sequence). CDR3 protein: CASSLGTSGNTYEQYF. The CDR3 bases are TGTGCCAGCAGCTTAGGGACTAGCGGGAACACCTACGAGCAGTACTTC. Variable domain in full (rest from reference TRBV7-9 and TRBJ2-7): DTGVSQNPRHKITKRGQNVTFRCDPISEHNRLYWYRQTLGQGPEFLTYFQNEAQLEKSRLLSDRFSAERPKGSFSTLEIQRTEQGDSAMYLCASSLGTSGNTYEQYFGPGTRLTVT.

V and J are TRBV7-8 and TRBJ2-7, with TRBD1 identical over 8 bases. The V and J ends lost 1 base and 2 bases, in that order; junction bases with no gene match: 4. Germline assignment: CDR1 SGHVS and CDR2 FQNEAQ. This CDR3 comprises 15 residues. CDR3 sequence reads: CASSLEGQVTYEQYF. In DNA, the CDR3 is TGTGCCAGCAGCTTAGAGGGACAGGTGACCTACGAGCAGTACTTC.

The rearrangement links TRBV6-5 to TRBJ2-7; 9 nucleotides match TRBD1. CDR1 is MNHEY and CDR2 is SVGAGI in the germline V gene. J was trimmed by 2 bases and V by 2 bases; bases with no gene match: 1. The CDR3 has 14 amino acids. CDR3 in amino acids: CASSYRDRAYEQYF. CDR3 bases: TGTGCCAGCAGTTACAGGGACAGGGCCTACGAGCAGTACTTC.

The chain employs TRBV19 and TRBJ2-3; D possibly corresponds to TRBD2 (6 bases). This CDR3 region has 16 residues. The ends were cut back, 5 bases at V and 2 bases at J, with 17 bases in the middle. Germline V gene sequence: CDR1 LNHDA, CDR2 SQIVND (reference sequence). The CDR3 bases are TGTGCCAGTAGTCCCCTAACACGGGGGTACACAGATACGCAGTATTTT. This encodes CASSPLTRGYTDTQYF.

The V call is TRBV5-1, the J call TRBJ1-2, with TRBD1 identical over 7 bases. Trimming took 4 bases from V and 5 from J; bases not matched to a gene: 5. The germline CDR1 and CDR2 sequences are SGHRS and YFSETQ. This CDR3 contains 13 residues. The CDR3 region has the DNA TGCGCCAGCAGCGAAGACAGGGCATATGGCTACACCTTC. Protein sequence: CASSEDRAYGYTF.

The chain joins TRBV24-1 to TRBJ2-1, with 10 nucleotides matching TRBD2. The CDR3 loop spans 17 amino acids. The trim removed 2 bases at V and 8 bases at J, leaving 11 bases unmatched. The germline CDR1 and CDR2 sequences are KGHDR and SFDVKD. CDR3 protein: CATSDSDPSGSIYEQFF. DNA for the CDR3: TGTGCCACCAGTGATTCAGACCCTAGCGGGAGTATCTATGAGCAGTTCTTC.

This chain connects TRBV20-1 to TRBJ1-1, with D hard to call. The length of the CDR3 is 10 residues. Trimming shortened V by 1 base and J by 12 bases, and 9 bases separated the two germline ends. Germline CDR1 DFQATT, CDR2 SNEGSKA (reference sequence). The DNA for the CDR3 is TGCAGTGCTAGAGGCTACAGCCCTTTCTTT. As protein: CSARGYSPFF.

The chain is built from TRBV27 and TRBJ2-1, with 7 bases matching TRBD1. The V and J ends lost 4 bases and 4 bases, in that order; junction bases with no gene match: 7. CDR3 length: 15 residues. From germline, CDR1 is MNHEY and CDR2 SMNVEV (reference sequence). Here the CDR3 DNA reads TGTGCCAGCAGTTCCGAGGGACAGCTATACAATGAGCAGTTCTTC. Translation: CASSSEGQLYNEQFF.

The rearrangement joins TRBV4-2 to TRBJ2-1, with a weak D call TRBD1 (6 bases). Germline assignment: CDR1 LGHNA and CDR2 YNFKEQ. This CDR3 has 16 amino acids. Trimming took off 5 bases at V and 3 bases at J, with 17 bases between the two ends. CDR3 loop: CASSSGPGQNYNEQFF. In DNA form, the CDR3 reads TGTGCCAGCAGCTCCGGACCGGGACAAAACTACAATGAGCAGTTCTTC.

About this clone: At one boundary the junction diverges from the germline segment, which might be a read error. The chain joins TRBV2 to TRBJ1-1, with a tentative D call TRBD1 (6 bases). The CDR3 is made up of 12 amino acids. Germline lookup yields CDR1 SNHLY and CDR2 FYNNEI. The CDR3 DNA reads TGTGCCAGCAGACCGGACAGCCCTGAGGCTTTCTTT. As protein: CASRPDSPEAFF. Looking up the rest from reference TRBV2 and TRBJ1-1 gives the full variable domain: EPEVTQTPSHQVTQMGQEVILRCVPISNHLYFYWYRQILGQKVEFLVSFYNNEISEKSEIFDDQFSVERPDGSNFTLKIRSTKLEDSAMYFCASRPDSPEAFFGQGTRLTVV.